These T cell receptor beta chains were read from a single sample in a study of blood T cells in healthy people across ages. Each CDR3 protein is one row after TCRdb ran MiXCR on the 5' RACE reads. The sample includes around 1.7 million distinct CDR3 sequences, 28% of them seen just once. The material sequenced was blood. These receptors came from a woman aged 25 to 39 in good health. Both conserved end residues are part of each CDR3. D genes are given only for firm matches. The size of a clone is reported for some rows only, either as once, few or many, or as a class for expanded clones.

V: TRBV5-1; J: TRBJ2-3; size: NA; D: TRBD1; CDR3: CASSLDRGEADTQYF; DNA: TGCGCCAGCAGCCTGGACAGGGGAGAGGCAGATACGCAGTATTTT
V: TRBV19; J: TRBJ1-2; size: NA; D: NA; CDR3: CASSIGRRTPESNYGYTF; DNA: TGTGCCAGTAGTATCGGTAGGCGGACGCCAGAGTCTAACTATGGCTACACCTTC
V: TRBV7-9; J: TRBJ2-7; size: NA; D: TRBD1; CDR3: CASSWGDRRPSYEQYF; DNA: TGTGCCAGCAGCTGGGGGGACAGGCGCCCGAGTTACGAGCAGTACTTC
V: TRBV4-3; J: TRBJ1-2; size: few; D: NA; CDR3: CASSQESGAGGYTF; DNA: TGCGCCAGCAGCCAAGAGTCAGGGGCTGGTGGCTACACCTTC
V: TRBV10-2; J: TRBJ1-2; size: NA; D: NA; CDR3: CASRGAGAVNYGYTF; DNA: TGCGCCAGCAGGGGGGCAGGGGCCGTGAACTATGGCTACACCTTC
V: TRBV7-3; J: TRBJ2-2; size: few; D: NA; CDR3: CASSLYVAGAGTGELFF; DNA: TGTGCCAGCAGCTTATATGTCGCGGGGGCCGGGACCGGGGAGCTGTTTTTT
V: TRBV11-2; J: TRBJ2-7; size: few; D: TRBD2; CDR3: CASSPVRREGRYEQYF; DNA: TGTGCCAGCAGCCCCGTGAGGCGGGAGGGCCGCTACGAGCAGTACTTC
V: TRBV3-1; J: TRBJ2-1; size: many; D: NA; CDR3: CASSQVGNEQFF; DNA: TGCGCCAGCAGCCAAGTTGGGAATGAGCAGTTCTTC
V: TRBV6-6; J: TRBJ1-1; size: NA; D: NA; CDR3: CASSSSQYEAFF; DNA: TGTGCCAGCAGTTCCTCCCAGTATGAAGCTTTCTTT
V: TRBV28; J: TRBJ2-3; size: few; D: NA; CDR3: CASSFSITDTQYF; DNA: TGTGCCAGCAGTTTTTCCATCACAGATACGCAGTATTTT
V: TRBV9; J: TRBJ2-5; size: few; D: NA; CDR3: CASSTGVGQETQYF; DNA: TGTGCCAGCAGCACAGGAGTCGGCCAAGAGACCCAGTACTTC
V: TRBV28; J: TRBJ1-5; size: few; D: TRBD1; CDR3: CASSKTGTGAAQHF; DNA: TGTGCCAGCAGCAAGACAGGGACTGGGGCGGCCCAGCATTTT
V: TRBV30; J: TRBJ1-1; size: NA; D: TRBD1; CDR3: CAWRAGGASEAFF; DNA: TGTGCCTGGAGGGCAGGGGGGGCGTCTGAAGCTTTCTTT
V: TRBV9; J: TRBJ2-5; size: NA; D: TRBD2; CDR3: CASSGLAGPAETRYF; DNA: TGTGCCAGCAGCGGACTAGCGGGACCGGCGGAGACCCGGTACTTC
V: TRBV7-9; J: TRBJ2-5; size: few; D: NA; CDR3: CASSIQRNKETQYF; DNA: TGTGCCAGCAGCATACAGAGGAATAAAGAGACCCAGTACTTC
V: TRBV12-3/TRBV12-4; J: TRBJ2-7; size: few; D: TRBD2; CDR3: CASSLAGGRVYEQYF; DNA: TGTGCCAGCAGTTTAGCGGGCGGGAGAGTTTACGAGCAGTACTTC
V: TRBV2; J: TRBJ2-7; size: few; D: NA; CDR3: CASTNSCEQYF; DNA: TGTGCCAGCACAAACAGCTGCGAGCAGTACTTC
V: TRBV12-3/TRBV12-4; J: TRBJ2-1; size: few; D: TRBD2; CDR3: CASNTAGATYNEQFF; DNA: TGTGCCAGCAACACAGCGGGGGCCACCTACAATGAGCAGTTCTTC
V: TRBV9; J: TRBJ2-1; size: NA; D: TRBD2; CDR3: CASSVGERGPLHYNEQFF; DNA: TGTGCCAGCAGCGTAGGTGAGCGGGGGCCACTTCACTACAATGAGCAGTTCTTC
V: TRBV7-9; J: TRBJ1-1; size: few; D: NA; CDR3: CASSGRGLYTEAFF; DNA: TGTGCCAGCAGCGGCAGGGGATTGTACACTGAAGCTTTCTTT
V: TRBV27; J: TRBJ2-7; size: few; D: NA; CDR3: CASSLRPPAAPVREQYF; DNA: TGTGCCAGCAGTTTAAGGCCTCCCGCGGCCCCGGTTCGCGAGCAGTACTTC
V: TRBV12-3/TRBV12-4; J: TRBJ1-5; size: NA; D: NA; CDR3: CASSFADSPHQPQHF; DNA: TGTGCCAGCAGTTTCGCAGACAGCCCCCATCAGCCCCAGCATTTT
V: TRBV27; J: TRBJ1-1; size: NA; D: NA; CDR3: CASRRQGLMNTEAFF; DNA: TGTGCCAGCAGGAGGCAGGGACTGATGAACACTGAAGCTTTCTTT
V: TRBV28; J: TRBJ2-3; size: NA; D: TRBD2; CDR3: CASSGESGGTTDTQYF; DNA: TGTGCCAGCAGCGGGGAGAGCGGGGGGACCACAGATACGCAGTATTTT
V: TRBV20-1; J: TRBJ2-5; size: NA; D: TRBD1; CDR3: CSARDLATGQETQYF; DNA: TGCAGTGCTAGAGATCTCGCGACAGGGCAAGAGACCCAGTACTTC
V: TRBV30; J: TRBJ1-1; size: few; D: NA; CDR3: CAWALVGKRTEAFF; DNA: TGTGCCTGGGCGCTGGTGGGCAAGAGGACTGAAGCTTTCTTT
V: TRBV7-6; J: TRBJ2-2; size: NA; D: NA; CDR3: CASSFGGTRTGELFF; DNA: TGTGCCAGCAGCTTTGGGGGAACGAGGACCGGGGAGCTGTTTTTT
V: TRBV30; J: TRBJ2-7; size: NA; D: NA; CDR3: CAGYGNGYEQYF; DNA: TGTGCCGGATACGGTAATGGCTACGAGCAGTACTTC
V: TRBV15; J: TRBJ1-5; size: NA; D: NA; CDR3: CATSRDLRGRGPYSNQPQHF; DNA: TGTGCCACCAGCAGAGATCTACGGGGAAGAGGCCCTTATAGCAATCAGCCCCAGCATTTT
V: TRBV12-3/TRBV12-4; J: TRBJ2-3; size: NA; D: TRBD2; CDR3: CASSPTSGKADTQYF; DNA: TGTGCCAGCAGCCCGACTAGCGGAAAAGCAGATACGCAGTATTTT
V: TRBV12-3/TRBV12-4; J: TRBJ1-2; size: many; D: NA; CDR3: CASALRAEDGYTF; DNA: TGTGCCAGCGCTCTCCGAGCGGAGGATGGCTACACCTTC
V: TRBV7-2; J: TRBJ2-7; size: NA; D: NA; CDR3: CASSLDLDLGCEQYF; DNA: TGTGCCAGCAGCTTAGACCTAGATCTCGGATGCGAGCAGTACTTC
V: TRBV12-3/TRBV12-4; J: TRBJ2-7; size: many; D: TRBD1; CDR3: CASSLNTGGSGEQYF; DNA: TGTGCCAGCAGTTTAAACACAGGGGGCTCAGGGGAGCAGTACTTC
V: TRBV4-1; J: TRBJ2-5; size: many; D: NA; CDR3: CASSRPGTSGETQYF; DNA: TGCGCCAGCAGCCGCCCCGGGACATCCGGAGAGACCCAGTACTTC
V: TRBV28; J: TRBJ1-5; size: NA; D: NA; CDR3: CASTLYKSQPQHF; DNA: TGTGCCAGCACCCTTTACAAGTCCCAGCCCCAGCATTTT
V: TRBV10-2; J: TRBJ2-5; size: NA; D: TRBD2; CDR3: CASRLGTSGSETQYF; DNA: TGCGCCAGCAGGCTCGGGACTAGTGGATCGGAGACCCAGTACTTC
V: TRBV29-1; J: TRBJ2-7; size: many; D: TRBD1; CDR3: CSARTGTDYEQYF; DNA: TGCAGCGCAAGGACCGGGACAGACTACGAGCAGTACTTC
V: TRBV29-1; J: TRBJ1-2; size: few; D: TRBD1; CDR3: CSAPYQGAGYTF; DNA: TGCAGCGCCCCTTACCAGGGGGCTGGCTACACCTTC
V: TRBV7-6; J: TRBJ2-2; size: few; D: NA; CDR3: CASRRDTNTGELFF; DNA: TGTGCCAGCAGAAGGGATACGAACACCGGGGAGCTGTTTTTT
V: TRBV20-1; J: TRBJ2-7; size: NA; D: TRBD2; CDR3: CSARTSGWIYEQYF; DNA: TGCAGTGCTAGGACTAGCGGGTGGATCTACGAGCAGTACTTC
V: TRBV12-5; J: TRBJ1-2; size: NA; D: NA; CDR3: CASGFPDGGEDGYTF; DNA: TGTGCTAGTGGTTTCCCCGACGGGGGGGAGGATGGCTACACCTTC
V: TRBV12-3/TRBV12-4; J: TRBJ2-1; size: few; D: NA; CDR3: CASSSWGGGGPNEQFF; DNA: TGTGCCAGCAGTAGTTGGGGTGGCGGGGGCCCCAATGAGCAGTTCTTC
V: TRBV30; J: TRBJ2-7; size: few; D: NA; CDR3: CAWSNPLRASYEQYF; DNA: TGTGCCTGGAGTAATCCCCTGAGGGCCTCCTACGAGCAGTACTTC
V: TRBV12-3/TRBV12-4; J: TRBJ1-2; size: NA; D: NA; CDR3: CASSLRSLNGYTF; DNA: TGTGCCAGCAGTTTAAGAAGTTTGAATGGCTACACCTTC
V: TRBV7-2; J: TRBJ2-1; size: few; D: NA; CDR3: CASSPRFPSYNEQFF; DNA: TGTGCCAGCAGTCCTAGGTTCCCCTCTTACAATGAGCAGTTCTTC
V: TRBV5-1; J: TRBJ2-3; size: NA; D: NA; CDR3: CASSLGKDTQYF; DNA: TGCGCCAGCAGCTTGGGGAAAGATACGCAGTATTTT
V: TRBV12-3/TRBV12-4; J: TRBJ1-5; size: few; D: TRBD1; CDR3: CASSPDRAVQPQHF; DNA: TGTGCCAGCAGTCCGGACAGGGCGGTTCAGCCCCAGCATTTT
V: TRBV20-1; J: TRBJ2-1; size: NA; D: NA; CDR3: CSALGGVNSYNEQFF; DNA: TGCAGTGCTCTAGGAGGGGTTAACTCCTACAATGAGCAGTTCTTC
V: TRBV20-1; J: TRBJ2-1; size: NA; D: TRBD2; CDR3: CSARLGLAAYNEQFF; DNA: TGCAGTGCTAGGCTAGGACTAGCCGCCTACAATGAGCAGTTCTTC